Presented here are 8 T cell receptor beta chains from one specimen sequenced in a study of control samples from healthy donors and cancer patients. Profiling relied on immunoSEQ multiplex PCR, and the TCRdb table lists in-frame clones only, not all of them. The table has 110,000 to 150,000 clones, about nine tenths seen once. The source material was blood. The origin of the receptors is a man aged 30-40 years in good health.

V is TRBV12-3 or TRBV12-4 and J is TRBJ1-2, with D unresolved. The CDR3 covers 13 residues. V lost 0 bases and J lost 3, with 5 bases in between. The CDR3 bases are TGTGCCAGCAGTTTAGCACAGTACTATGGCTACACCTTC. Translating it yields CASSLAQYYGYTF.

This clone occurred many times. The V gene is TRBV6-5, the J gene TRBJ2-7; possible D gene TRBD2, 5 bases. The length of the CDR3 is 14 residues. V dropped 5 bases and J dropped 3 bases, with 14 bases sitting between them. CDR1 and CDR2 from the germline V gene are MNHEY and SVGAGI. The CDR3 is CASSPGVNNYEQYF. Written as DNA, the CDR3 is TGTGCCAGCAGTCCCGGGGTTAACAACTACGAGCAGTACTTC.

The chain combines TRBV14 with TRBJ2-3; D uncertain. Germline V gene data show CDR1 as SGHDN and CDR2 as FVKESK. The length of the CDR3 is 14 residues. The V end lost 5 bases, the J end lost 6 bases, and 15 bases lay between the germline ends. CDR3 DNA: TGTGCCAGCAGCGAGAAGACCCGTGTGGATACGCAGTATTTT. This codes for CASSEKTRVDTQYF. Supplemented by reference TRBV14 and TRBJ2-3, the full variable domain reads EAGVTQFPSHSVIEKGQTVTLRCDPISGHDNLYWYRRVMGKEIKFLLHFVKESKQDESGMPNNRFLAERTGGTYSTLKVQPAELEDSGVYFCASSEKTRVDTQYFGPGTRLTVL.

The chain joins TRBV7-9 to TRBJ1-1; TRBD1 is a possible D gene (5 bases). V was pared by 7 bases and J by 4 bases, with 13 bases between. CDR3 length equals 13 residues. The V gene's germline CDR1 is SEHNR and CDR2 FQNEAQ (reference sequence). CDR3 region: CASTKAGFTEAFF. CDR3 nucleotide sequence: TGTGCCAGCACCAAAGCAGGGTTCACTGAAGCTTTCTTT.

The chain has TRBV7-9 and TRBJ2-3, with D unresolved. Trimming shortened V by 3 bases and J by 1 base, and 5 bases separated the two germline ends. CDR1 and CDR2 (germline): SEHNR, FQNEAQ (reference sequence). There are 13 residues in the CDR3. The CDR3 sequence is CASSFYGTDTQYF. In nucleotides, the CDR3 is TGTGCCAGCAGCTTTTATGGCACAGATACGCAGTATTTT.

The chain joins TRBV7-2 to TRBJ1-1; D remains ambiguous. CDR3 length: 11 residues. Trimming shortened V by 5 bases and J by 6 bases, and 7 bases separated the two germline ends. The germline V gene has CDR1 SGHTA and CDR2 FQGNSA. The CDR3 is CASSPPAEAFF. The CDR3 nucleotides are TGTGCCAGCAGCCCCCCCGCTGAAGCTTTCTTT.

Only a few counts were recorded for this clone. V usage is TRBV7-6 and J usage is TRBJ2-1, with 9 positions matching TRBD2. Germline V gene data show CDR1 as SGHVS and CDR2 as FNYEAQ. The V segment lost 5 bases and the J segment 1 base; nucleotides outside the gene matches: 6. The CDR3 has 16 residues. The CDR3 here is CASSVSGRQSYNEQFF. The CDR3 nucleotides read TGTGCCAGCAGCGTTAGCGGGAGACAGTCCTACAATGAGCAGTTCTTC.

This chain uses TRBV3-1 (or the pseudogene TRBV3-2) with TRBJ2-1; 8 bases are shared with TRBD2. The J segment lost 8 bases and the V segment lost 0 bases, leaving 9 bases of the junction unmatched. There are 16 residues in the CDR3. Germline V gene lookup returns CDR1 LGHDT and CDR2 YNNKEL (reference sequence). CDR3 loop: CASSQDTGGAIYEQFF. CDR3 nucleotides: TGTGCCAGCAGCCAAGATACCGGGGGGGCCATCTATGAGCAGTTCTTC.